This TCR beta chain was obtained from a study of shared clonotypes between healthy human individuals. To note about this clone: Its antigen is not known.

V shed 4 bases, J shed 6 bases, and the junction held 7 bases outside the gene matches. The CDR3 spans 14 residues. In germline, CDR1 is SGHRS, CDR2 YFSETQ. General study results and limits: Measured sharing among donors was expected to vary with sequencing depth. Investigators collected only blood, and repertoires in tissues likely differ.

Authors' methods: In the immunoSEQ data, sequences were junction-only and lacked quality scores, so filtering differed. Assay used: immunoSEQ multiplex PCR; TCRdb lists only in-frame clones, some missing. Clonal size and the V and J genes are those of that table, whereas D and trimming came from the DNA. This table has 2 million or so clones, 85% to 95% appearing once. A split of CD4+ cells into CD45RA+ naive and CD45RA-negative memory subsets was performed. Sample: naive CD4+ T cells sorted from blood. The subset: CD45RA+ positively selected. The clonotype comes from a man aged 18 to 30 in good health. This rearrangement joins TRBV5-1 to TRBJ1-1; 9 positions agree with TRBD1. The CDR3 sequence is CASSIGTGTPEAFF. CDR3 in DNA: TGCGCCAGCAGCATCGGGACAGGGACCCCTGAAGCTTTCTTT.